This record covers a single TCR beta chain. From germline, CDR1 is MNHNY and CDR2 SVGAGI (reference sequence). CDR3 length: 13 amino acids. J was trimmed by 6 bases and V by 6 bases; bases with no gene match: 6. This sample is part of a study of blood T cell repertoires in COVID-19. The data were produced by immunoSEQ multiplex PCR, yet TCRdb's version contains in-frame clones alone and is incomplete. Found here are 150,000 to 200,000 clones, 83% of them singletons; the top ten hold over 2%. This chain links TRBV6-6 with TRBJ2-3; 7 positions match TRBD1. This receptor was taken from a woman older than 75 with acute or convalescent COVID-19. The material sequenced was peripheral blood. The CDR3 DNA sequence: TGTGCCAGCAGACTTCCACAGGGGGATACGCAGTATTTT. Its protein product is CASRLPQGDTQYF.